The 11 T cell receptor beta chains presented below share a single source sample, sequenced in a study of T cell responses to AZD1222 COVID-19 vaccine. Clones were sequenced by immunoSEQ multiplex PCR, and TCRdb holds only the in-frame ones, with some missing. This sample has roughly 150,000 clones, with roughly 90% found just once. Sequenced here: peripheral blood, sampled on day 0 of AZD1222 vaccination. These receptors were obtained from an adult in good health.

This chain joins TRBV6-5 and TRBJ1-2, with D unresolved. The CDR3 extends over 15 amino acids. Germline lookup yields CDR1 MNHEY and CDR2 SVGAGI. Trimming removed 2 bases from V and 4 bases from J, with 14 bases in between. The CDR3 reads CASSYRGSPTYGYTF. DNA for the CDR3: TGTGCCAGCAGTTACCGGGGAAGTCCTACCTATGGCTACACCTTC.

This rearrangement joins TRBV19 to TRBJ2-1; D is unresolved. V was shortened by 3 bases and J by 2 bases, with 8 bases between the two germline ends. CDR1 and CDR2 (germline): LNHDA, SQIVND (reference sequence). The CDR3 totals 14 residues. The CDR3 spells CASSMVFAYNEQFF. The CDR3 DNA reads TGTGCCAGTAGTATGGTTTTCGCCTACAATGAGCAGTTCTTC.

V usage is TRBV29-1 and J usage is TRBJ2-2; 10 nucleotides align to TRBD2. Germline values: CDR1 SQVTM, CDR2 ANQGSEA. The CDR3 is made up of 15 amino acids. Trimming removed 6 bases from V and 3 bases from J; junction bases left unmatched: 7. The CDR3 reads CSVSGGALDTGELFF. The CDR3 DNA is TGCAGCGTAAGCGGGGGGGCCTTGGACACCGGGGAGCTGTTTTTT.

The chain couples TRBV7-2 to TRBJ2-1; 13 nucleotides agree with TRBD2. V shed 5 bases, J shed 7 bases, and the junction held 8 bases outside the gene matches. The CDR3 covers 16 residues. Germline loops: CDR1 SGHTA, CDR2 FQGNSA. The CDR3 DNA sequence: TGTGCCAGCAGCGACACCCGGACTAGCGGGGGTAATGAGCAGTTCTTC. It codes for CASSDTRTSGGNEQFF.

This chain links TRBV30 with TRBJ2-7, with D possibly TRBD1 on 5 matching bases. The V end was cut by 3 bases, the J end by 6 bases, with 15 bases between. CDR3 length: 13 residues. Germline V gene sequence: CDR1 GTSNPN, CDR2 SVGIG (reference sequence). As DNA, the CDR3 is TGTGCCTGGAGATCGGGCAGGGTAATCGAGCAGTACTTC. It translates to CAWRSGRVIEQYF.

The V gene is TRBV3-1 (or the pseudogene TRBV3-2), the J gene TRBJ1-2; D is possibly TRBD1 (5 bases). The V end lost 3 bases, the J end lost 8 bases, and 16 bases lay between the germline ends. CDR3 size: 14 residues. Per germline, CDR1 LGHDT and CDR2 YNNKEL (reference sequence). The CDR3 reads CASSQRDQTGGYTF. DNA of the CDR3: TGTGCCAGCAGCCAGCGGGACCAGACGGGGGGCTACACCTTC.

The gene calls are TRBV6-2 or TRBV6-3 and TRBJ2-7; no clear D. V lost 2 bases and J 5 bases, leaving 19 bases between the germline ends. In germline, CDR1 is MNHEY, CDR2 SVGEGT. There are 16 residues in the CDR3. The CDR3 loop is CASSYRKGRPWDEQYF. The CDR3 bases are TGTGCCAGCAGTTACAGGAAAGGACGTCCATGGGACGAGCAGTACTTC.

CDR3 nucleotide sequence: TGTGCCAGCAGCGAGGACCTACCGGTCACTGAAGCTTTCTTT. Amino acid sequence: CASSEDLPVTEAFF. The chain recombines TRBV5-4 with TRBJ1-1; D remains unclear. In germline, CDR1 is SGHNT, CDR2 YYREEE (reference sequence). Trimming pared 4 bases from V and 4 bases from J, leaving 14 bases between. CDR3 size: 14 residues.

This chain uses TRBV7-3 with TRBJ1-5, with 8 bases aligning to TRBD1. Germline V gene lookup returns CDR1 SGHTA and CDR2 FQGTGA. The trim removed 5 bases at V and 2 bases at J, leaving 11 bases unmatched. The CDR3 has 17 residues. The CDR3 sequence is CASSPGAQTGGNQPQHF. The CDR3 region has the DNA TGTGCCAGCAGCCCTGGGGCCCAGACAGGGGGCAATCAGCCCCAGCATTTT.

The chain carries TRBV11-2 and TRBJ1-2; D not resolved. The CDR3 totals 11 residues. Trimming removed 7 bases from V and 8 bases from J, with 11 bases in between. Germline V gene data show CDR1 as SGHAT and CDR2 as FQNNGV. CDR3 region: CASTGVGGYTF. DNA of the CDR3: TGTGCCAGCACTGGTGTGGGCGGCTACACCTTC.

Remarks on this clone: In the same sample, other DNA sequences code for this CDR3. The chain has TRBV19 and TRBJ1-1; D call uncertain. This CDR3 is built from 12 residues. Trimming left V 3 bases short and J 1 base short, with 3 bases between. Per the germline V gene, CDR1 is LNHDA and CDR2 is SQIVND (reference sequence). The DNA of the CDR3 is TGTGCCAGTAGTATCGGGAACACTGAAGCTTTCTTT. This gives the protein CASSIGNTEAFF.